This TCR beta chain was identified in a study of CD8+CD57+ T cells in acquired aplastic anemia. Only a few counts were recorded for this clonotype. Its target is not known. According to the study, genomic DNA was the template for TCR beta VDJ and CDR3 profiling. TCRdb itself ran the reads through MiXCR, one entry per CDR3 protein. The profile shows fewer than 85,000 distinct CDR3 sequences, around 70% of them singletons. Study-level results: Patients and controls shared 25 to 30 CD8+ CDR3 sequences, which appeared highly expressed in patients and within their immunodominant clones.

Sequencing was done on patients that had shown CD8+CD57+ cell expansion by flow cytometry. There was no therapy given to any patient before the blood sampling took place. Trimming cost V 5 bases and J 4 bases; bases outside gene matches: 1. This CDR3 is 13 amino acids long. Per germline, CDR1 SGHVS and CDR2 FQNEAQ. The sequence was collected from a human donor with aplastic anemia. Source material: sorted CD4+, CD8+, or CD8+CD57+ T cells (not recorded which) from PBMCs. The chain joins TRBV7-8 to TRBJ2-5, with 10 bases identical to TRBD1. CDR3 loop: CASSGQGGETQYF. In nucleotides, the CDR3 is TGTGCCAGCAGCGGACAGGGGGGAGAGACCCAGTACTTC.